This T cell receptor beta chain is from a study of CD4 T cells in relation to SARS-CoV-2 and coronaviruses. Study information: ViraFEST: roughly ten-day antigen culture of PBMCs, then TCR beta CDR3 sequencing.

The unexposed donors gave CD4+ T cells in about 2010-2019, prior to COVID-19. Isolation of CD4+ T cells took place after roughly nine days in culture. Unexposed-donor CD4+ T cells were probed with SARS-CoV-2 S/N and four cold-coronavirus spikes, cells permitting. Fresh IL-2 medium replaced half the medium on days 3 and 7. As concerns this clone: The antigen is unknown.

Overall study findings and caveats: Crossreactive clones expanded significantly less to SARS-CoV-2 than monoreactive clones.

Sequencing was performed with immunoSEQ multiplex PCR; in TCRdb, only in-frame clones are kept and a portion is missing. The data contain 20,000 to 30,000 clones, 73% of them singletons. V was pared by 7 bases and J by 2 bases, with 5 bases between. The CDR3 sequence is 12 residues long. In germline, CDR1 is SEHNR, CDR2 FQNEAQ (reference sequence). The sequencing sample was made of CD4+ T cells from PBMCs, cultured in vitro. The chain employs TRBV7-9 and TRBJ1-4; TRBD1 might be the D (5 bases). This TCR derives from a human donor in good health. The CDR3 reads CASTGTNEKLFF. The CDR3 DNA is TGTGCCAGCACAGGGACTAATGAAAAACTGTTTTTT.